This record covers a single TCR beta chain. Graves' hyperthyroidism showing no ophthalmopathy progression within 18 months was considered stable. Uncontrolled infection, other autoimmune disease, pregnancy and lactation each barred patients from inclusion. These data are taken from a study of T cells in Graves' hyperthyroidism and ophthalmopathy. The CDR3 loop spans 17 amino acids. Germline V CDR1 and CDR2: SGDLS, YYNGEE. V dropped 0 bases and J dropped 2 bases, with 17 bases sitting between them. Researchers took RNA transcripts and amplified the TCR beta CDR3 regions from them. HTBI primers were the set used in a first-round RT-PCR of the TCR CDR3. From the multiplex PCR reads, TCRdb called clonotypes with MiXCR, one entry per CDR3 protein. Among 500,000 to 650,000 distinct CDR3 sequences, approximately 15% were seen once, and the ten largest hold about 15%.

The gene calls are TRBV9 and TRBJ1-2; the D is unclear. The TCR originated in a woman between 35 and 50 years old with Graves' hyperthyroidism. Sequencing was carried out using blood. This CDR3 reads CASSVAEYGEMNYGYTF. The CDR3 DNA is TGTGCCAGCAGCGTAGCGGAGTACGGGGAAATGAACTATGGCTACACCTTC.